This T cell receptor beta chain was recovered during a study of CD8 T cells in Susac syndrome. It was with random hexamers that roughly 0.45 to 1 ug RNA was reverse transcribed. Using its own MiXCR run on the immunoSEQ multiplex PCR reads, TCRdb lists one record per CDR3 protein. The sample consists of over 130,000 distinct CDR3 sequences, 95% of them appearing once. Germline V CDR1 and CDR2: LGHNT, FRNRAP. V was trimmed by 1 base and J by 0 bases, leaving 3 bases between them. The CDR3 loop spans 13 amino acids. The V gene is TRBV12-5, the J gene TRBJ1-1; D is ambiguous. The receptor comes from a human donor with multiple sclerosis. Sequenced sample: CD4+ T cells from PBMCs. As DNA, the CDR3 is TGTGCTAGTGGTTTGGCAGTGAACACTGAAGCTTTCTTT. Its translation is CASGLAVNTEAFF.